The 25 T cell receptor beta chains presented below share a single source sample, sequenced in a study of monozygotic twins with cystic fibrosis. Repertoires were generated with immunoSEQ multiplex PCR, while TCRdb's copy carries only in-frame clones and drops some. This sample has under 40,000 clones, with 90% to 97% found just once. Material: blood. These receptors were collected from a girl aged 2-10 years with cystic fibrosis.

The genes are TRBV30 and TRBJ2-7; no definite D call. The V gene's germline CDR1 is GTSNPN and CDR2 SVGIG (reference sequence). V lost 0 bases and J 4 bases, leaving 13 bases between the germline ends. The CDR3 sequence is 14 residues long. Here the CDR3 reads CAWSVVYPNYEQYF. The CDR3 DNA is TGTGCCTGGAGTGTAGTCTATCCTAATTACGAGCAGTACTTC. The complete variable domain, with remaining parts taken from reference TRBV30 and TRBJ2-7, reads SQTIHQWPATLVQPVGSPLSLECTVEGTSNPNLYWYRQAAGRGLQLLFYSVGIGQISSEVPQNLSASRPQDRQFILSSKKLLLSDSGFYLCAWSVVYPNYEQYFGPGTRLTVT.

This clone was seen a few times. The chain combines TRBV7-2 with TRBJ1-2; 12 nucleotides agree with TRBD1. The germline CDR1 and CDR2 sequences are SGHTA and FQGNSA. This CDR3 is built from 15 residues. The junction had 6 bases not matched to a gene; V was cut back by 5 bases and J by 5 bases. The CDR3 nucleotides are TGTGCCAGCAGCCCCGGGACAGGGGGCTTGTATGGCTACACCTTC. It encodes CASSPGTGGLYGYTF.

As DNA, the CDR3 is TGTGCCAGCAGTTCCTACAGGGGTTCCTACGAGCAGTACTTC. Translated, it gives CASSSYRGSYEQYF. The V gene is TRBV2, the J gene TRBJ2-7; TRBD1 matches 7 bases. Germline CDR1 SNHLY, CDR2 FYNNEI. The CDR3 extends over 14 amino acids. Germline trimming cut 5 bases from V and 1 base from J; bases unmatched to any gene: 5. Variable domain in full (rest from reference TRBV2 and TRBJ2-7): EPEVTQTPSHQVTQMGQEVILRCVPISNHLYFYWYRQILGQKVEFLVSFYNNEISEKSEIFDDQFSVERPDGSNFTLKIRSTKLEDSAMYFCASSSYRGSYEQYFGPGTRLTVT.

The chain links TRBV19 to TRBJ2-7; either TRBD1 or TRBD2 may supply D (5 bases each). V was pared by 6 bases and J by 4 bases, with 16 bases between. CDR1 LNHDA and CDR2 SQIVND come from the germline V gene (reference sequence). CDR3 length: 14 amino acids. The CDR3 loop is CASSPGTAAYEQYF. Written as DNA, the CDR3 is TGTGCCAGTAGCCCCGGGACGGCAGCTTACGAGCAGTACTTC.

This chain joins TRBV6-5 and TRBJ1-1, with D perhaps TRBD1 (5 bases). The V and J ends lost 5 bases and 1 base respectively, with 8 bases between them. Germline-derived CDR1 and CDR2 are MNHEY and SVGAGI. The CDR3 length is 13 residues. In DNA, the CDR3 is TGTGCCAGCAGTCAGCAGGGGAACACTGAAGCTTTCTTT. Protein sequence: CASSQQGNTEAFF.

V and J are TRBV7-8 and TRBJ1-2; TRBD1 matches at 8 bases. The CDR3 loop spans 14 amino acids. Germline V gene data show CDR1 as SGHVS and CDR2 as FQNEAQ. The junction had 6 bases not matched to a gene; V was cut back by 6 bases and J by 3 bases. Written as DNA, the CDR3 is TGTGCCAGCAGTCAAGGACAGGGAGACTATGGCTACACCTTC. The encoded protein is CASSQGQGDYGYTF.

The CDR3 spells CASSSGTSGLETQYF. CDR3 coding DNA: TGCGCCAGCAGCTCCGGGACTAGCGGGTTAGAGACCCAGTACTTC. The rearrangement joins TRBV5-1 to TRBJ2-5, with 12 bases identical to TRBD2. Trimming cost V 3 bases and J 4 bases; bases outside gene matches: 4. Germline CDR1 SGHRS, CDR2 YFSETQ. The CDR3 has 15 amino acids.

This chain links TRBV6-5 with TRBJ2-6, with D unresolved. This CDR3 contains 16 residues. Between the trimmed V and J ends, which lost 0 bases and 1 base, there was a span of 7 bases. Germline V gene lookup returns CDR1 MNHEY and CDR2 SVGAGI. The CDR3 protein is CASSYSSQSGANVLTF. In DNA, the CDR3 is TGTGCCAGCAGTTACTCGAGCCAGTCTGGGGCCAACGTCCTGACTTTC.

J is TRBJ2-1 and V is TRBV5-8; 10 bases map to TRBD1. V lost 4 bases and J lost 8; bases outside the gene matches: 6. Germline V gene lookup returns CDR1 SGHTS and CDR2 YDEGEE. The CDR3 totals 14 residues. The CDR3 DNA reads TGTGCCAGCAGCCTAGGACAGGGGGTGGATGAGCAGTTCTTC. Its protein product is CASSLGQGVDEQFF.

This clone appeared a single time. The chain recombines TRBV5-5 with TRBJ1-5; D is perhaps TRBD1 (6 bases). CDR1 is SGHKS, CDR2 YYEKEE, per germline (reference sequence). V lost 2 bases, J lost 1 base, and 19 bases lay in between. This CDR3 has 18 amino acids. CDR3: CASSFFPYTGLSNQPQHF. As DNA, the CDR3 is TGTGCCAGCAGCTTCTTCCCCTACACAGGGTTGAGCAATCAGCCCCAGCATTTT.

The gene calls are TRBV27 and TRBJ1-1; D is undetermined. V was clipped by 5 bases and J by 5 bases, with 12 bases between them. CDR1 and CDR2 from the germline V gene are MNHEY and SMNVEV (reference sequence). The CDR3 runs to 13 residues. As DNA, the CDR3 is TGTGCCAGCAGTCCCTTCCCTCCTACTGAAGCTTTCTTT. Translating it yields CASSPFPPTEAFF.

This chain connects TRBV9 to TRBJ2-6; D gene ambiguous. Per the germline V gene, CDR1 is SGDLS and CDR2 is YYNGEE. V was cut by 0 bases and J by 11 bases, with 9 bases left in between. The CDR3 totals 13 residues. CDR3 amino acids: CASSVERTDVLTF. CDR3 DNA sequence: TGTGCCAGCAGCGTAGAACGGACCGACGTCCTGACTTTC.

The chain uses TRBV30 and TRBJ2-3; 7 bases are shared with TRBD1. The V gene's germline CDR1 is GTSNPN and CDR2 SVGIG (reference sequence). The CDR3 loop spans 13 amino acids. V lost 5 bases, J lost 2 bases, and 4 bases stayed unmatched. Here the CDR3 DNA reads TGTGCCTGGGGAGGACAGGCCACAGATACGCAGTATTTT. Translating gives CAWGGQATDTQYF.

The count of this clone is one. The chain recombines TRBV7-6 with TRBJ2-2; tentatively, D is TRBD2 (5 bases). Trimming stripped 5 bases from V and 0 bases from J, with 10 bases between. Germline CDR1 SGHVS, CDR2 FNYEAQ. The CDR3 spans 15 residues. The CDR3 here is CASSRGSANTGELFF. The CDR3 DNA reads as TGTGCCAGCAGCCGAGGGAGCGCGAACACCGGGGAGCTGTTTTTT.

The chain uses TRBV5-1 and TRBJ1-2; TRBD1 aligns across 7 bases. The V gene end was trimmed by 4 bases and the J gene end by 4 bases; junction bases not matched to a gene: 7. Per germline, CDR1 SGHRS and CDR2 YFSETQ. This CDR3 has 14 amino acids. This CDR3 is CASSQQGGPYGYTF. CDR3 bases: TGCGCCAGCAGCCAACAAGGGGGCCCCTATGGCTACACCTTC.

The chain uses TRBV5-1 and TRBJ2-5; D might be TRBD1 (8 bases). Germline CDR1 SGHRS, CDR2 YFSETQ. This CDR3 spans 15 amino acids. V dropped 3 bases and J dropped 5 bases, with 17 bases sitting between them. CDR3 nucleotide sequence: TGCGCCAGCAGCTCCTGGACAGGGAGGGTTGAGACCCAGTACTTC. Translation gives CASSSWTGRVETQYF. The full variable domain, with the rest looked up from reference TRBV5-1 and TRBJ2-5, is KAGVTQTPRYLIKTRGQQVTLSCSPISGHRSVSWYQQTPGQGLQFLFEYFSETQRNKGNFPGRFSGRQFSNSRSEMNVSTLELGDSALYLCASSSWTGRVETQYFGPGTRLLVL.

The CDR3 nucleotides are TGTGCCAGCAGCTTTGACAGGGGATCCTACGAGCAGTACTTC. Protein product: CASSFDRGSYEQYF. This chain links TRBV11-2 with TRBJ2-7; 8 nucleotides match TRBD1. The CDR3 is 14 amino acids. Germline V gene data show CDR1 as SGHAT and CDR2 as FQNNGV. Trimming removed 3 bases from V and 1 base from J; junction bases left unmatched: 2.

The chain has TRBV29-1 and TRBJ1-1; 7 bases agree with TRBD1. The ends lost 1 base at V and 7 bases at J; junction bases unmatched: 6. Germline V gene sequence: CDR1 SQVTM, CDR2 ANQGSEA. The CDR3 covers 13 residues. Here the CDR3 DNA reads TGCAGCGTTGAAGGCAGGGGGAGAGTTGAAGCTTTCTTT. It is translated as CSVEGRGRVEAFF.

CDR3 protein: CASSDDSNTEAFF. DNA for the CDR3: TGTGCCAGCAGTGATGACTCGAACACTGAAGCTTTCTTT. The chain employs TRBV2 and TRBJ1-1; no clear D. V was shortened by 3 bases and J by 1 base, with 6 bases between the two germline ends. CDR3 length: 13 amino acids. CDR1 SNHLY and CDR2 FYNNEI come from the germline V gene. Full variable domain (rest looked up from reference TRBV2 and TRBJ1-1): EPEVTQTPSHQVTQMGQEVILRCVPISNHLYFYWYRQILGQKVEFLVSFYNNEISEKSEIFDDQFSVERPDGSNFTLKIRSTKLEDSAMYFCASSDDSNTEAFFGQGTRLTVV.

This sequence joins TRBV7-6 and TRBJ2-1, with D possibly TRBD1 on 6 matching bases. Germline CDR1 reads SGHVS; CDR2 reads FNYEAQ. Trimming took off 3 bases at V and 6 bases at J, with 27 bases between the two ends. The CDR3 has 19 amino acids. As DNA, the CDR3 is TGTGCCAGCAGCTTGGCCCCTCCCCTACAGGGCCTAGGTTTCAATGAGCAGTTCTTC. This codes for CASSLAPPLQGLGFNEQFF.

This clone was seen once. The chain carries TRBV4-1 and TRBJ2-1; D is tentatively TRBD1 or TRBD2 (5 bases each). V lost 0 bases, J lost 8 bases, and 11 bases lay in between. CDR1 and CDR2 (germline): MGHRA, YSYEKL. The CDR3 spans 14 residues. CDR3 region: CASSQDRVGHEQFF. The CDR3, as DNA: TGCGCCAGCAGCCAAGATAGAGTGGGACATGAGCAGTTCTTC.

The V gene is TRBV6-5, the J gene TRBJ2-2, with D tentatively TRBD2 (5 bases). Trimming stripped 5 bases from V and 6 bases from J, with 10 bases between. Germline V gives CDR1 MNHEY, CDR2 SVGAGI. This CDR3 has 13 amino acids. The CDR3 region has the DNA TGTGCCAGCAGTCGAGGACTGTCCGGGGAGCTGTTTTTT. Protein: CASSRGLSGELFF.

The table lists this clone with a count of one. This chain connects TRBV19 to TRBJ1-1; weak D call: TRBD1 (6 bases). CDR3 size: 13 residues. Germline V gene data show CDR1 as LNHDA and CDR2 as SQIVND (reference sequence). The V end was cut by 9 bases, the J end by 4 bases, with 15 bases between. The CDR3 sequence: CASMMGAGTEAFF. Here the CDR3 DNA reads TGTGCCAGCATGATGGGGGCCGGCACTGAAGCTTTCTTT. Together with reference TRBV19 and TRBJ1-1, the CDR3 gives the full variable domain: DGGITQSPKYLFRKEGQNVTLSCEQNLNHDAMYWYRQDPGQGLRLIYYSQIVNDFQKGDIAEGYSVSREKKESFPLTVTSAQKNPTAFYLCASMMGAGTEAFFGQGTRLTVV.

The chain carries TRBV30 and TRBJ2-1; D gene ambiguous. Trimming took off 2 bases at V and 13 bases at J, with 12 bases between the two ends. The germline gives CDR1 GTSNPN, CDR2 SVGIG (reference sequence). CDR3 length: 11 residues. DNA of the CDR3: TGTGCCTGGAGTATGGGATCCGAACAGTTCTTC. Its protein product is CAWSMGSEQFF.

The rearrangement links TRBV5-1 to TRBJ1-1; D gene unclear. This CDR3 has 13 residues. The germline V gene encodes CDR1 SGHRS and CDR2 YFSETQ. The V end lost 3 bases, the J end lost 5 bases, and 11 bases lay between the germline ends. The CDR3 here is CASSYWGETEAFF. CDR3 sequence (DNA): TGCGCCAGCAGCTACTGGGGTGAAACTGAAGCTTTCTTT.